Listed below are T cell receptor beta chains from one sample, sequenced in a study of blood T cell repertoires in COVID-19. The protocol was immunoSEQ multiplex PCR, while the TCRdb copy is restricted to in-frame clones and leaves out a portion. The sample consists of about 200,000 clones, about 84% of them appearing once. The specimen was peripheral blood. These receptors were obtained from a person between 65 and 79 years old with COVID-19, enrolled during active disease. Each CDR3 is given with its conserved first and last residue. D genes are given only for firm matches. Only some rows state a clone size, as once, few, many or a class for expanded clones.

abundance: -; j_gene: TRBJ1-1; v_gene: TRBV25-1; len: 13; d_gene: TRBD1; CDR3nt: TGTGCCAGCAGTGAAGGGGACAGGAGTGAAGCTTTCTTT; CDR3aa: CASSEGDRSEAFF
abundance: -; j_gene: TRBJ1-1; v_gene: TRBV7-9; len: 16; d_gene: TRBD1; CDR3nt: TGTGCCAGCAGCCCCCCGACAGGGGGTCTCTCCCCTGAAGCTTTCTTT; CDR3aa: CASSPPTGGLSPEAFF
abundance: -; j_gene: TRBJ2-3; v_gene: TRBV11-1; len: 15; d_gene: -; CDR3nt: TGTGCCAGCAGCTTTTCAGGGAAAAGAACAGATACGCAGTATTTT; CDR3aa: CASSFSGKRTDTQYF
abundance: -; j_gene: TRBJ1-1; v_gene: TRBV28; len: 11; d_gene: -; CDR3nt: TGTGCCAGCAGTTTTGACAGGGAAGCTTTCTTT; CDR3aa: CASSFDREAFF
abundance: -; j_gene: TRBJ2-5; v_gene: TRBV7-3; len: 18; d_gene: TRBD2; CDR3nt: TGTGCCAGCAGCCCCAGGAGGACTAGCGGGGGGCACCGGGAGACCCAGTACTTC; CDR3aa: CASSPRRTSGGHRETQYF
abundance: -; j_gene: TRBJ1-1; v_gene: TRBV19; len: 11; d_gene: TRBD1; CDR3nt: TGTGCCAGTAAGGGGGCTAGAGGGGCTTTCTTT; CDR3aa: CASKGARGAFF
abundance: -; j_gene: TRBJ1-3; v_gene: TRBV19; len: 15; d_gene: -; CDR3nt: TGTGCCCGCTCGATAGCTCCGCCGGTTGGAAACACCATATATTTT; CDR3aa: CARSIAPPVGNTIYF
abundance: -; j_gene: TRBJ2-3; v_gene: TRBV11-2; len: 14; d_gene: -; CDR3nt: TGTGCCAGCAGCCTCGGGACAAGCACAGATACGCAGTATTTT; CDR3aa: CASSLGTSTDTQYF
abundance: -; j_gene: TRBJ1-1; v_gene: TRBV6-5; len: 15; d_gene: -; CDR3nt: TGTGCCAGCAGTCCCCGTGGGGGAGGTCAGGCTGAAGCTTTCTTT; CDR3aa: CASSPRGGGQAEAFF
abundance: -; j_gene: TRBJ1-2; v_gene: TRBV2; len: 13; d_gene: -; CDR3nt: TGTGCCAGCAGTGAATTGTGGTCGGGAGGCTACACCTTC; CDR3aa: CASSELWSGGYTF
abundance: -; j_gene: TRBJ1-5; v_gene: TRBV7-2; len: 16; d_gene: -; CDR3nt: TGTGCCAGCAGCTTAGCGCCAACAGCCTTGTATCAGCCCCAGCATTTT; CDR3aa: CASSLAPTALYQPQHF
abundance: -; j_gene: TRBJ1-5; v_gene: TRBV25-1; len: 14; d_gene: -; CDR3nt: TGTGCCAGCAGTGTACAGGGTCGGGACCAGCCCCAGCATTTT; CDR3aa: CASSVQGRDQPQHF
abundance: -; j_gene: TRBJ1-6; v_gene: TRBV7-8; len: 16; d_gene: -; CDR3nt: TGTGCCAGCAGCTTAGTACCGGGACTTACTAATTCACCCCTCCACTTT; CDR3aa: CASSLVPGLTNSPLHF
abundance: few; j_gene: TRBJ2-3; v_gene: TRBV4-3; len: 16; d_gene: TRBD2; CDR3nt: TGCGCCAGCAGCCAAGAACCGGGAGGGAGTGGAGATACGCAGTATTTT; CDR3aa: CASSQEPGGSGDTQYF
abundance: few; j_gene: TRBJ1-4; v_gene: TRBV18; len: 14; d_gene: -; CDR3nt: TGTGCCAGCTCACCATCATTTAGGGGTGAAAAACTGTTTTTT; CDR3aa: CASSPSFRGEKLFF
abundance: once; j_gene: TRBJ1-5; v_gene: TRBV19; len: 16; d_gene: TRBD1; CDR3nt: TGTGCCAGTAGTTTCTCGGGACAGGTCCTCAATCAGCCCCAGCATTTT; CDR3aa: CASSFSGQVLNQPQHF
abundance: few; j_gene: TRBJ1-1; v_gene: TRBV24-1; len: 14; d_gene: -; CDR3nt: TGTGCCACCACCTCAGGTTCAGCTAACACTGAAGCTTTCTTT; CDR3aa: CATTSGSANTEAFF
abundance: -; j_gene: TRBJ2-3; v_gene: TRBV6-5; len: 13; d_gene: -; CDR3nt: TGTGCCAGCAGCTCCCCAGGGGCAGATACGCAGTATTTT; CDR3aa: CASSSPGADTQYF
abundance: -; j_gene: TRBJ1-4; v_gene: TRBV30; len: 13; d_gene: -; CDR3nt: TGTGCCTGGAGGTCGAGTGGGGCTGAAAAACTGTTTTTT; CDR3aa: CAWRSSGAEKLFF
abundance: -; j_gene: TRBJ1-2; v_gene: TRBV5-4; len: 16; d_gene: -; CDR3nt: TGTGCCAGCAGCTTTATTGTTACAGAGACTAACTATGGCTACACCTTC; CDR3aa: CASSFIVTETNYGYTF
abundance: -; j_gene: TRBJ1-2; v_gene: TRBV5-1; len: 17; d_gene: TRBD1; CDR3nt: TGCGCCAGCAGCTTAAAGGGACAGGGGCAGGTTAACTATGGCTACACCTTC; CDR3aa: CASSLKGQGQVNYGYTF
abundance: -; j_gene: TRBJ1-3; v_gene: TRBV7-6; len: 16; d_gene: -; CDR3nt: TGTGCCAGCAGTACCCCATGGCCCACACAAGAAAACACCATATATTTT; CDR3aa: CASSTPWPTQENTIYF
abundance: -; j_gene: TRBJ1-4; v_gene: TRBV5-1; len: 14; d_gene: TRBD1; CDR3nt: TGCGCCAGCAGCTCGGCAGGGGGGAGCGAAAAACTGTTTTTT; CDR3aa: CASSSAGGSEKLFF
abundance: -; j_gene: TRBJ1-2; v_gene: TRBV18; len: 15; d_gene: -; CDR3nt: TGTGCCAGCTCACCGGTCCGGGAGGCGAGCTATGGCTACACCTTC; CDR3aa: CASSPVREASYGYTF
abundance: -; j_gene: TRBJ2-3; v_gene: TRBV4-2; len: 18; d_gene: -; CDR3nt: TGTGCCAGCAGCGCGCCTAGCGACGGAGCCGCCGGCACAGATACGCAGTATTTT; CDR3aa: CASSAPSDGAAGTDTQYF
abundance: -; j_gene: TRBJ1-2; v_gene: TRBV7-9; len: 16; d_gene: -; CDR3nt: TGTGCCAGCAGCTTAGGAGCGGCAGGGGCTAACTATGGCTACACCTTC; CDR3aa: CASSLGAAGANYGYTF
abundance: -; j_gene: TRBJ2-3; v_gene: TRBV6-5; len: 12; d_gene: TRBD2; CDR3nt: TGTGCCAGCTTTAGCGGGAGGGATACGCAGTATTTT; CDR3aa: CASFSGRDTQYF